The 4 T cell receptor beta chains presented below share a single source sample, sequenced in a study of T cell repertoires in cytomegalovirus infection. TCRdb recomputed calls from the reads with MiXCR, one row per CDR3 protein. The sample yields roughly 76,000 distinct CDR3 sequences, roughly 3.6% seen once. The material sequenced was PBMCs. Receptors originate from a human donor in good health (CMV status not recorded). Some clones in this sample may be carry-over from other donors' samples.

This clonotype was found many times. The chain couples TRBV5-5 to TRBJ1-1, with a tentative D call TRBD1 (5 bases). Germline CDR1 and CDR2: SGHKS and YYEKEE (reference sequence). The V gene lost 7 bases and the J gene lost 3 bases, with 13 bases spanning the gap. This CDR3 has 13 amino acids. The CDR3 sequence is CASGADHYTEAFF. Here the CDR3 DNA reads TGTGCCAGCGGGGCAGACCATTACACTGAAGCTTTCTTT.

At least ten counts were recorded for this clonotype. V usage is TRBV24-1 and J usage is TRBJ1-2, with D uncertain. Germline V gene data show CDR1 as KGHDR and CDR2 as SFDVKD. This CDR3 comprises 14 residues. The germline V and J ends were trimmed by 2 bases and 8 bases, with 14 bases remaining between them. The CDR3 spells CATSDSDLARGYTF. In DNA form, the CDR3 reads TGTGCCACCAGTGATTCGGACCTGGCACGGGGCTACACCTTC.

This clonotype was observed many times. This CDR3 reads CASSQWGVQGPTNTEAFF. Written as DNA, the CDR3 is TGCGCCAGCAGCCAATGGGGGGTACAGGGGCCAACGAACACTGAAGCTTTCTTT. This chain uses TRBV4-1 with TRBJ1-1; the match to TRBD1 covers 7 bases. The CDR3 sequence is 18 residues long. Germline values: CDR1 MGHRA, CDR2 YSYEKL. Losses at the gene ends were 2 bases for V and 1 base for J; bases not matched to a gene: 13.

This clonotype was detected many times. The chain links TRBV7-2 to TRBJ1-5, with unresolved D. The germline V gene encodes CDR1 SGHTA and CDR2 FQGNSA. The CDR3 totals 16 residues. V was trimmed by 2 bases and J by 0 bases, leaving 11 bases between them. This chain's CDR3 is CASSLRPVDSNQPQHF. The DNA of the CDR3 is TGTGCCAGCAGCTTAAGGCCAGTGGATAGCAATCAGCCCCAGCATTTT.